Detailed here is one T cell receptor (beta chain). Its antigen is currently unknown. This sample was taken from a study of cytomegalovirus exposure and HLA in healthy donors. Study findings and constraints: One cluster of highly shared sequence variants probably arose as a sequencing artifact. The study reported that TCR beta sequences accurately predicted HLA-A and HLA-B alleles in most subjects. DRB1 had the most TCR associations and HLA-C the fewest, a later analysis found, with rates varying by HLA locus. Owing to their indistinguishability, certain V segments, notably TRBV6-2 and TRBV6-3, were excluded.

PCR involved 60 Vbeta and 13 Jbeta primers. Sequenced by immunoSEQ multiplex PCR; TCRdb stores in-frame clones only, minus some. The sample has tens of thousands of clones, approximately 61% seen once. V dropped 4 bases and J dropped 5; count of bases not matched to a gene: 13. CDR3 length: 17 residues. Germline V lookup: CDR1 SGDLS, CDR2 YYNGEE. The TCR originated in a woman between 45 and 60 years old in good health and CMV-seropositive. The V call is TRBV9, the J call TRBJ2-3; 10 bases fit TRBD2. Sequencing was done on a sample of PBMCs. The chain's CDR3 is CASSKGEASGGIDTQYF. DNA of the CDR3: TGTGCCAGCAGCAAAGGGGAGGCTAGCGGGGGTATAGATACGCAGTATTTT.